These T cell receptor beta chains were read from a single sample in a study of cytomegalovirus exposure and HLA in healthy donors. Some clones are missing from TCRdb's copy, which holds only in-frame ones; the method was immunoSEQ multiplex PCR. In the table there are some 180,000 clones, 70% to 80% of which are singletons. Sequencing used PBMCs. These receptors were collected from a man in his thirties or forties in good health and CMV-seronegative. Each CDR3 is given with its conserved first and last residue. Clone size is given for some rows only: seen once, a few or many times, or a class if the clone is expanded.

clone_size: NA
v_call: TRBV28
j_call: TRBJ1-4
cdr3_aa: CASSLFFRGSGEKLFF

clone_size: few
v_call: TRBV5-4
j_call: TRBJ2-3
cdr3_aa: CASSLMGLGTDTQYF

clone_size: NA
v_call: TRBV9
j_call: TRBJ1-1
cdr3_aa: CASSVVPVQGKNTEAFF

clone_size: NA
v_call: TRBV18
j_call: TRBJ2-2
cdr3_aa: CASSSDTERDTGELFF

clone_size: NA
v_call: TRBV6-5
j_call: TRBJ1-5
cdr3_aa: CASRGTGNQPQHF

clone_size: NA
v_call: TRBV30
j_call: TRBJ2-6
cdr3_aa: CAWTRQGATGANVLTF

clone_size: NA
v_call: TRBV25-1
j_call: TRBJ2-7
cdr3_aa: CASSEYGSSYEQYF

clone_size: NA
v_call: TRBV19
j_call: TRBJ1-2
cdr3_aa: CASTPGRVYGYTF

clone_size: NA
v_call: TRBV2
j_call: TRBJ1-6
cdr3_aa: CASSERGLHNSPLHF

clone_size: NA
v_call: TRBV28
j_call: TRBJ2-5
cdr3_aa: CASIQRSQETQYF

clone_size: NA
v_call: TRBV14
j_call: TRBJ1-1
cdr3_aa: CASSQQGRGTEAFF

clone_size: NA
v_call: TRBV10-3
j_call: TRBJ2-3
cdr3_aa: CAIFAGGDTQYF

clone_size: NA
v_call: TRBV6-4
j_call: TRBJ1-1
cdr3_aa: CASSDSGGLAFF

clone_size: NA
v_call: TRBV28
j_call: TRBJ2-7
cdr3_aa: CASSPYMTGGEQYF

clone_size: NA
v_call: TRBV29-1
j_call: TRBJ2-1
cdr3_aa: CSVEGTSGTKSYNEQFF

clone_size: NA
v_call: TRBV4-2
j_call: TRBJ2-3
cdr3_aa: CASSPKTGYSDTQYF

clone_size: NA
v_call: TRBV30
j_call: TRBJ1-2
cdr3_aa: CAWSTPAGGLIGYTF

clone_size: NA
v_call: TRBV6-4
j_call: TRBJ2-3
cdr3_aa: CASSDVQGATDTQYF

clone_size: NA
v_call: TRBV7-2
j_call: TRBJ1-1
cdr3_aa: CASSLGGVPAGTEAFF

clone_size: few
v_call: TRBV29-1
j_call: TRBJ2-4
cdr3_aa: CSVAEDWGSKSDIQYF

clone_size: NA
v_call: TRBV30
j_call: TRBJ2-6
cdr3_aa: CAWRKQSKSSGANVLTF

clone_size: NA
v_call: TRBV5-6
j_call: TRBJ2-1
cdr3_aa: CASSLGTREAYNEQFF

clone_size: NA
v_call: TRBV11-2
j_call: TRBJ1-5
cdr3_aa: CASSLGAGGGQPQHF

clone_size: NA
v_call: TRBV28
j_call: TRBJ2-7
cdr3_aa: CASITQGQDYEQYF

clone_size: NA
v_call: TRBV10-3
j_call: TRBJ2-1
cdr3_aa: CAISTTSAQTHEQFF

clone_size: NA
v_call: TRBV9
j_call: TRBJ2-5
cdr3_aa: CASSVLPVQETQYF

clone_size: NA
v_call: TRBV13
j_call: TRBJ1-3
cdr3_aa: CASSLGQVSGNTIYF

clone_size: NA
v_call: TRBV27
j_call: TRBJ2-1
cdr3_aa: CASSLLPGGSDYNEQFF

clone_size: NA
v_call: TRBV5-1
j_call: TRBJ2-5
cdr3_aa: CASSLAASGKGETQYF

clone_size: NA
v_call: TRBV5-1
j_call: TRBJ2-2
cdr3_aa: CASSLTTSGRLDTGELFF

clone_size: NA
v_call: TRBV2
j_call: TRBJ2-7
cdr3_aa: CASSYSRDSYEQYF

clone_size: NA
v_call: TRBV12-5
j_call: TRBJ2-3
cdr3_aa: CASGLVLAGTTDTQYF

clone_size: NA
v_call: TRBV11-2
j_call: TRBJ1-2
cdr3_aa: CASSLARAGAGYTF